This T cell receptor beta chain is drawn from a study of PD-1 blockade in classical Hodgkin lymphoma. Time point specified: cycle 4 day 1 (C4D1), after 6 weeks of nivolumab. Every one of the patients relapsed after autologous stem cell transplantation (brentuximab vedotin exposure was variable). Method: immunoSEQ multiplex PCR; TCRdb's copy keeps in-frame clones and lacks some. This sample has more than 30,000 clones, with 70% to 80% found just once. CDR3 length equals 16 residues. Germline CDR1 is LGHNA and CDR2 is YSLEER. With V trimmed by 0 bases and J by 4 bases, 7 bases remained unmatched. The source is a human donor with classical Hodgkin lymphoma. The sample here was peripheral blood mononuclear cells (PBMCs), taken before the fourth cycle of nivolumab. This chain connects TRBV4-3 to TRBJ2-3; 7 bases agree with TRBD2. CDR3 protein: CASSQELAWGADTQYF. The CDR3 DNA follows: TGCGCCAGCAGCCAAGAACTAGCGTGGGGCGCAGATACGCAGTATTTT.